A selection of T cell receptor beta chains follows, all from one sample in a study of cytomegalovirus exposure and HLA in healthy donors. TCRdb's table, derived via immunoSEQ multiplex PCR, lists solely in-frame clones and lacks some. In the table there are 200,000 or so clones, roughly 80% of which are singletons. The sequencing input was PBMCs. These receptors were taken from a woman aged 25 to 45 in good health and CMV-seropositive. CDR3s include the opening cysteine and the closing phenylalanine or tryptophan. Fields, in order: V gene, D gene, J gene, clone size, CDR3 DNA, CDR3 protein. A D gene is named only where the DNA matches it firmly. Clone size is not always given. Where it is, it says once, few, many or a class for expanded clones.

TRBV2	TRBD2	TRBJ2-2	-	TGTGCCAGCAGTGTTGAGACTAGCGGGGCCAACACCGGGGAGCTGTTTTTT	CASSVETSGANTGELFF
TRBV20-1	-	TRBJ2-5	-	TGCAGTGCTACCCATAGCGAGACCCAGTACTTC	CSATHSETQYF
TRBV28	-	TRBJ2-3	-	TGTGCCAGCAGTTTATGGAAACAGGGTCCAGGCACAGATACGCAGTATTTT	CASSLWKQGPGTDTQYF
TRBV5-6	TRBD1	TRBJ1-1	once	TGTGCCAGCAGAATACAGGGGCCGGGCGCTGAAGCTTTCTTT	CASRIQGPGAEAFF
TRBV30	-	TRBJ2-7	-	TGTGCCTGGAGTGTAGGCAGGGGTATCTCCTACGAGCAGTACTTC	CAWSVGRGISYEQYF
TRBV2	-	TRBJ2-5	few	TGTGCCAGCAACAGAGGGTTTCAAGAGACCCAGTACTTC	CASNRGFQETQYF
TRBV19	-	TRBJ1-1	few	TGTGCCAGTAGTATAAACAGGGCTAACACTGAAGCTTTCTTT	CASSINRANTEAFF
TRBV6-5	-	TRBJ1-2	-	TGTGCCAGCAGTTACGACAGGAGCTATGGCTACACCTTC	CASSYDRSYGYTF
TRBV25-1	-	TRBJ1-4	once	TGTGCCAGCAGTGATGAGGGGACTGTGAATGAAAAACTGTTTTTT	CASSDEGTVNEKLFF
TRBV5-4	-	TRBJ2-3	few	TGTGCCAGCAGCGACTTTCTCACAGATACGCAGTATTTT	CASSDFLTDTQYF
TRBV6-1	-	TRBJ2-7	-	TGTGCCAGCAATATAACCTACGAGCAGTACTTC	CASNITYEQYF
TRBV5-1	-	TRBJ2-1	-	TGCGCCAGCAGCCCGGGGGGCCCTGGGAATGAGCAGTTCTTC	CASSPGGPGNEQFF
TRBV9	-	TRBJ1-1	-	TGTGCCAGCAGCCCGGACAGAGCATTGAACACTGAAGCTTTCTTT	CASSPDRALNTEAFF
TRBV19	-	TRBJ1-2	-	TGTGCCATCCGGGTTGGGGCAGTAGGGGGCTACACCTTC	CAIRVGAVGGYTF
TRBV7-2	-	TRBJ2-1	-	TGTGCCAGCAGCGAGGACACGGGCTTTGATGAGCAGTTCTTC	CASSEDTGFDEQFF
TRBV4-1	-	TRBJ1-1	few	TGCGCCAGCAGCCAAGATATTTATGGAGGGGACGCTTTCTTT	CASSQDIYGGDAFF
TRBV15	TRBD2	TRBJ2-2	-	TGTGCCACCAGCGATCCAGGGACTATAAACACCGGGGAGCTGTTTTTT	CATSDPGTINTGELFF
TRBV7-9	-	TRBJ1-2	-	TGTGCCAGCAGCTTATTAGGAGGGGTCCATGGCTACACCTTC	CASSLLGGVHGYTF
TRBV2	-	TRBJ1-1	-	TGTGCCAGCAGGTTTAGGGAGATAACTGAAGCTTTCTTT	CASRFREITEAFF
TRBV6-1	-	TRBJ2-7	-	TGTGCCAGCAGTCAAAGAGGGGGGGCCTACGAGCAGTACTTC	CASSQRGGAYEQYF
TRBV5-6	-	TRBJ2-6	once	TGTGCCAGCAGCCTCACAGGGAAACTTCCTGGGGCCAACGTCCTGACTTTC	CASSLTGKLPGANVLTF
TRBV7-8	-	TRBJ2-3	-	TGTGCCAGCAGCCGACCTAGCGGCACAGATACGCAGTATTTT	CASSRPSGTDTQYF
TRBV7-3	-	TRBJ1-2	-	TGTGCCAGCAGCTTACAGGGCTTCTATGGCTACACCTTC	CASSLQGFYGYTF
TRBV28	TRBD1	TRBJ2-5	once	TGTGCCAGCAGTCTTCCCACGGGACAGGGACGGCAAGAGACCCAGTACTTC	CASSLPTGQGRQETQYF
TRBV9	TRBD2	TRBJ2-3	-	TGTGCCAGCAGCCCCTCGCCCAGCGGGGGTTTTAAGATGGATACGCAGTATTTT	CASSPSPSGGFKMDTQYF
TRBV27	-	TRBJ1-4	-	TGTGCCAGCAGTTCCTGGAGTGCTAATGAAAAACTGTTTTTT	CASSSWSANEKLFF
TRBV7-3	TRBD2	TRBJ2-7	-	TGTGCCAGCAGCCTCTCGACTAGCGGGGGGAATTACGAGCAGTACTTC	CASSLSTSGGNYEQYF
TRBV7-8	TRBD1	TRBJ2-1	-	TGTGCCAGCAGCTGGGACAGGGGCAATGAGCAGTTCTTC	CASSWDRGNEQFF
TRBV6-6	-	TRBJ2-5	few	TGTGCCAGCAGCCAGGGGGGTGGTGAGACCCAGTACTTC	CASSQGGGETQYF
TRBV6-1	-	TRBJ2-7	-	TGTGCCAGCAAGAACACCTACGAGCAGTACTTC	CASKNTYEQYF
TRBV5-4	-	TRBJ2-7	-	TGTGCCAGCAGCGAGTTTAGTAGCGAGCAGTACTTC	CASSEFSSEQYF
TRBV5-6	-	TRBJ1-2	-	TGTGCCAGCAGCTCCACAGAGATAGGCTATGGCTACACCTTC	CASSSTEIGYGYTF
TRBV5-1	-	TRBJ2-3	-	TGCGCCAGCAGCCCAAGAGTGAGCCCGGGAGATACGCAGTATTTT	CASSPRVSPGDTQYF
TRBV15	TRBD1	TRBJ2-1	-	TGTGCCACCAGCTCCCGGGACAGGGAGTACAATGAGCAGTTCTTC	CATSSRDREYNEQFF
TRBV27	-	TRBJ1-6	-	TGTGCCAGCAGTTTGACTCGCACCAATTCACCCCTCCACTTT	CASSLTRTNSPLHF
TRBV21-1	-	TRBJ1-2	-	TGTGCCAGCAGCAAAGAGGGCGACAGAAGCATTTCAACCATGGACTATGGCTACACCTTC	CASSKEGDRSISTMDYGYTF
TRBV5-1	-	TRBJ2-3	-	TGCGCCAGCAGCTTGGCCGCAGATACGCAGTATTTT	CASSLAADTQYF
TRBV7-8	-	TRBJ1-2	-	TGTGCCAGCAGCGCCCTGTCTGGGCAGGGCATCTACACCTTC	CASSALSGQGIYTF
TRBV7-2	-	TRBJ2-3	-	TGTGCCAGCAGCTTAGGAGTCTTGGTCGGGGGAGCAGATACGCAGTATTTT	CASSLGVLVGGADTQYF
TRBV25-1	-	TRBJ2-1	-	TGTGCCAGCTCCAAAGGGGGTAGGGAGTTCTTC	CASSKGGREFF